These 3 T cell receptor beta chains were sequenced from one sample in a study of cytomegalovirus exposure and HLA in healthy donors. The PCR was carried out with 60 Vbeta primers and 13 Jbeta primers. Using immunoSEQ multiplex PCR, the repertoire was profiled, and TCRdb retains in-frame clones only, with some absent. The repertoire holds roughly 100,000 clones, with 75% to 85% as singletons. Sequenced: PBMCs. The origin of the receptors is a man aged 25 to 45 in good health and CMV-seropositive.

The rearrangement links TRBV2 to TRBJ1-1, with D tentatively TRBD1 (5 bases). Germline CDR1 SNHLY, CDR2 FYNNEI. The V gene lost 0 bases and the J gene lost 3 bases, with 14 bases spanning the gap. CDR3 length: 16 amino acids. The CDR3 protein is CASSEAGQGMDTEAFF. As DNA, the CDR3 is TGTGCCAGCAGTGAAGCGGGGCAGGGTATGGACACTGAAGCTTTCTTT.

The chain recombines TRBV5-1 with TRBJ2-5; no reliable D call. This CDR3 has 15 amino acids. Germline V gene sequence: CDR1 SGHRS, CDR2 YFSETQ. Trimming removed 5 bases at V and 1 base at J, with 15 bases between. DNA of the CDR3: TGCGCCAGCAGTTCCCTGGTCGGTGCCCAAGAGACCCAGTACTTC. It encodes CASSSLVGAQETQYF.

The rearrangement uses TRBV9 and TRBJ2-1; maybe TRBD2 (5 bases). Germline CDR1 is SGDLS and CDR2 is YYNGEE. With 0 bases removed from V and 0 bases from J, the gap between germline ends came to 7 bases. This CDR3 contains 15 residues. In nucleotides, the CDR3 is TGTGCCAGCAGCGTAGAGCGGAGCTCCTACAATGAGCAGTTCTTC. Translation: CASSVERSSYNEQFF.